Listed below are T cell receptor beta chains from one sample, sequenced in a study of blood T cell repertoires in COVID-19. Generated by immunoSEQ multiplex PCR, the TCRdb table keeps only in-frame clones and is missing some. This table has 200,000 to 250,000 clones, 88% appearing once. Sequenced sample: PBMCs or T cells enriched from blood (not recorded which). Receptor source: a woman aged 25 to 39 who had recovered from COVID-19. CDR3s include the opening cysteine and the closing phenylalanine or tryptophan. A D gene is named only where the DNA matches it firmly. The listing skips clone size in some rows; elsewhere it reads once, few, many or a size class.

>.|TRBD1|TRBJ1-6|TRBV7-9
CASSPGQGGSPLHF
TGTGCCAGCAGCCCGGGACAGGGGGGATCACCCCTCCACTTT
>.|.|TRBJ2-1|TRBV7-8
CASSLGPSFEQFF
TGTGCCAGCAGCTTAGGACCTAGCTTTGAGCAGTTCTTC
>.|TRBD2|TRBJ2-3|TRBV7-6
CASSLGGGFRFTDTQYF
TGTGCCAGCAGCTTAGGGGGGGGATTTCGATTCACAGATACGCAGTATTTT
>.|TRBD1|TRBJ1-1|TRBV15
CATSRGQGNTEAFF
TGTGCCACCAGCAGAGGACAGGGCAACACTGAAGCTTTCTTT
>.|.|TRBJ1-2|TRBV12-3/TRBV12-4
CASSSRTLYGYTF
TGTGCCAGCAGTTCAAGGACACTCTATGGCTACACCTTC
>.|.|TRBJ1-1|TRBV11-2
CASSLEPEPNTEAFF
TGTGCCAGCAGCTTAGAACCGGAGCCTAACACTGAAGCTTTCTTT
>.|TRBD1|TRBJ2-2|TRBV6-5
CASSSDRVVGELFF
TGTGCCAGCAGCAGCGACAGGGTTGTCGGGGAGCTGTTTTTT
>.|TRBD1|TRBJ2-7|TRBV29-1
CSAKGGQGGHEQYF
TGCAGCGCCAAAGGGGGACAGGGGGGCCACGAGCAGTACTTC
>.|.|TRBJ2-1|TRBV27
CASRWAQGNEQFF
TGTGCCAGCAGGTGGGCGCAGGGCAATGAGCAGTTCTTC
>.|.|TRBJ1-1|TRBV7-3
CASSLTAGAGTEAFF
TGTGCCAGCAGCTTAACGGCGGGGGCTGGGACTGAAGCTTTCTTT
>once|TRBD2|TRBJ2-3|TRBV7-3
CASSSDSSGGYTQYF
TGTGCCAGCAGCTCCGACTCTAGCGGGGGCTATACGCAGTATTTT
>.|.|TRBJ2-7|TRBV7-6
CASSPGTTGYEQYF
TGTGCCAGCAGCCCCGGGACAACTGGTTACGAGCAGTACTTC
>.|TRBD1|TRBJ1-2|TRBV20-1
CSASERQGVGGYTF
TGCAGTGCTAGTGAGAGACAGGGGGTTGGTGGCTACACCTTC
>.|TRBD1|TRBJ1-2|TRBV16
CASSPRGTAQTYGYTF
TGTGCCAGCAGCCCTCGAGGGACAGCTCAAACCTATGGCTACACCTTC
>.|.|TRBJ1-2|TRBV7-2
CASSLVGYYGYTF
TGTGCCAGCAGCTTAGTGGGCTACTATGGCTACACCTTC
>.|.|TRBJ2-3|TRBV3-1/TRBV3-2
CASSQDPGEGTDTQYF
TGTGCCAGCAGCCAAGATCCGGGGGAAGGCACAGATACGCAGTATTTT
>.|.|TRBJ1-2|TRBV7-9
CASSLFDRDGYTF
TGTGCCAGCAGCCTCTTCGACCGGGATGGCTACACCTTC
>.|.|TRBJ2-2|TRBV2
CASFGIHFPLKNTGELFF
TGTGCCAGCTTCGGGATCCATTTCCCTCTCAAAAACACCGGGGAGCTGTTTTTT
>.|.|TRBJ1-2|TRBV5-4
CASSLVGGSYGYTF
TGTGCCAGCAGCTTGGTTGGGGGCAGTTATGGCTACACCTTC
>once|.|TRBJ1-1|TRBV7-9
CASSLLTGNTEAFF
TGTGCCAGCAGCTTATTGACGGGGAACACTGAAGCTTTCTTT
>few|.|TRBJ1-2|TRBV6-6
CASSLEGHGYTF
TGTGCCAGCAGTTTAGAGGGCCATGGCTACACCTTC
>.|TRBD1|TRBJ2-7|TRBV6-5
CASKPGQGTYEQYF
TGTGCCAGCAAGCCCGGACAGGGCACCTACGAGCAGTACTTC
>.|TRBD1|TRBJ1-1|TRBV7-9
CASSRSTGGEQAFF
TGTGCCAGCAGCCGATCTACAGGGGGGGAGCAAGCTTTCTTT
>few|.|TRBJ2-7|TRBV9
CASSVDGYEQYF
TGTGCCAGCAGCGTAGACGGCTACGAGCAGTACTTC
>.|TRBD2|TRBJ2-2|TRBV11-1
CASSLVSGGLTGELFF
TGTGCCAGCAGCTTAGTTAGCGGGGGGCTCACCGGGGAGCTGTTTTTT
>.|.|TRBJ2-5|TRBV29-1
CSAMDSQETQYF
TGCAGCGCCATGGACAGCCAAGAGACCCAGTACTTC
>.|.|TRBJ2-7|TRBV10-3
CAISEGVLGQGSSYEQYF
TGTGCCATCAGTGAGGGCGTGTTAGGACAAGGGTCCTCCTACGAGCAGTACTTC
>.|.|TRBJ1-6|TRBV18
CATADYNSPLHF
TGTGCCACCGCGGACTACAATTCACCCCTCCACTTT
>.|.|TRBJ2-1|TRBV25-1
CASSVSRVAYNEQFF
TGTGCCAGCAGTGTCAGCAGGGTGGCCTACAATGAGCAGTTCTTC
>.|TRBD1|TRBJ1-1|TRBV7-9
CASSPLTGRNTEAFF
TGTGCCAGCAGCCCGCTGACAGGGAGGAACACTGAAGCTTTCTTT
>.|TRBD1|TRBJ2-5|TRBV11-3
CASSRRGRQGASETQYF
TGTGCCAGCAGCCGACGTGGGAGACAGGGGGCATCAGAGACCCAGTACTTC
>few|.|TRBJ1-5|TRBV7-9
CASNQANQPQHF
TGTGCCAGCAACCAGGCCAATCAGCCCCAGCATTTT
>.|TRBD1|TRBJ1-6|TRBV3-1/TRBV3-2
CASSRKQGPNSPLHF
TGTGCCAGCAGCCGCAAACAGGGGCCCAATTCACCCCTCCACTTT
>.|.|TRBJ1-2|TRBV3-1/TRBV3-2
CASSVGQNGYTF
TGTGCCAGCAGCGTGGGCCAAAATGGCTACACCTTC
>.|TRBD1|TRBJ1-1|TRBV9
CASSTGTGNTEAFF
TGTGCCAGCAGCACCGGGACAGGGAACACTGAAGCTTTCTTT
>.|TRBD2|TRBJ2-1|TRBV15
CATSRDKAGAYNEQFF
TGTGCCACCAGCAGAGATAAAGCGGGGGCCTACAATGAGCAGTTCTTC
>.|.|TRBJ1-5|TRBV19
CASSSQWANQPQHF
TGTGCCAGTAGTTCCCAGTGGGCCAATCAGCCCCAGCATTTT
>.|.|TRBJ2-1|TRBV19
CASKVAGEQFF
TGTGCCAGTAAGGTAGCCGGTGAGCAGTTCTTC
>.|TRBD1|TRBJ1-1|TRBV5-1
CASSLDRGTEAFF
TGCGCCAGCAGCTTGGACAGGGGGACTGAAGCTTTCTTT
>.|.|TRBJ1-2|TRBV7-2
CASSWETSTYGYTF
TGTGCCAGCAGCTGGGAGACAAGCACCTATGGCTACACCTTC
>.|.|TRBJ1-1|TRBV11-3
CASSLLANTEAFF
TGTGCCAGCAGCTTACTGGCGAACACTGAAGCTTTCTTT
>once|TRBD2|TRBJ2-5|TRBV9
CASSVGGLAGAQQETQYF
TGTGCCAGCAGCGTAGGAGGACTAGCGGGGGCCCAACAAGAGACCCAGTACTTC
>.|TRBD2|TRBJ2-5|TRBV4-3
CASSQELAGEETQYF
TGCGCCAGCAGCCAAGAACTAGCGGGGGAAGAGACCCAGTACTTC